This is a list of T cell receptor beta chains from one sample in a study of blood T cell repertoires in COVID-19. The protocol was immunoSEQ multiplex PCR, while the TCRdb copy is restricted to in-frame clones and leaves out a portion. The table has about 120,000 clones, roughly 89% seen once; the top ten hold around 3.9%. Material for sequencing was PBMCs or T cells enriched from blood (not recorded which). The receptors derive from a woman aged 25-40 years who had recovered from COVID-19. Each CDR3 is given with its conserved first and last residue. The order of the fields is CDR3 DNA, CDR3 protein, D gene, clone size, J gene, V gene. A D gene is named only where the DNA matches it firmly. The size of a clone is reported for some rows only, either as once, few or many, or as a class for expanded clones.

DNA: TGTGCCAGCAGCCAAGAGCCGCGGGGCTCATCTAATGAAAAACTGTTTTTT
CDR3: CASSQEPRGSSNEKLFF
D: NA
size: NA
J: TRBJ1-4
V: TRBV4-2

DNA: TGTGCCAGCAGTCGGAACATGGGGAGTGGGGATACGCAGTATTTT
CDR3: CASSRNMGSGDTQYF
D: NA
size: NA
J: TRBJ2-3
V: TRBV7-8

DNA: TGTGCCAGCAGCTTTTCCCGTCTAGGTAGGGGCGCAGAGACCCAGTACTTC
CDR3: CASSFSRLGRGAETQYF
D: NA
size: NA
J: TRBJ2-5
V: TRBV7-2

DNA: TGTGCCAGCAGCTTAGCCTCAGGGGCTGGGGCCAACGTCCTGACTTTC
CDR3: CASSLASGAGANVLTF
D: NA
size: NA
J: TRBJ2-6
V: TRBV7-3

DNA: TGTGCCAGCAGTGCTTCCCTCAGGGGGCTGGGCAATCAGCCCCAGCATTTT
CDR3: CASSASLRGLGNQPQHF
D: TRBD1
size: NA
J: TRBJ1-5
V: TRBV28

DNA: TGCGCCAGCAGCCAAGACCCGAGGACAGGGCAGGGATTAGATCAGCCCCAGCATTTT
CDR3: CASSQDPRTGQGLDQPQHF
D: TRBD1
size: NA
J: TRBJ1-5
V: TRBV4-1

DNA: TGTGCCAGCAGCTTGGAAGGAGGGGGCAAAGCTCAGCCCCAGCATTTT
CDR3: CASSLEGGGKAQPQHF
D: TRBD1
size: NA
J: TRBJ1-5
V: TRBV5-6

DNA: TGTGCCAGCAGCCCTAGGGGGATTATCAACAATGAGCAGTTCTTC
CDR3: CASSPRGIINNEQFF
D: NA
size: NA
J: TRBJ2-1
V: TRBV2

DNA: TGTGCCAGTAGTAAGCTAGCGGGAGCCTACGAGCAGTACTTC
CDR3: CASSKLAGAYEQYF
D: TRBD2
size: NA
J: TRBJ2-7
V: TRBV19

DNA: TGTGCCAGTACCCTAAGCGGGGTAGGGTTCGGCACAGATACGCAGTATTTT
CDR3: CASTLSGVGFGTDTQYF
D: TRBD2
size: NA
J: TRBJ2-3
V: TRBV19

DNA: TGTGCCAGTAGTTGGGTTGCTAGCGGGAAAAACAATGAGCAGTTCTTC
CDR3: CASSWVASGKNNEQFF
D: TRBD2
size: NA
J: TRBJ2-1
V: TRBV19

DNA: TGTGCCAGCAGCGCACAGGGCTTCAATCAGCCCCAGCATTTT
CDR3: CASSAQGFNQPQHF
D: NA
size: NA
J: TRBJ1-5
V: TRBV27

DNA: TGTGCCAGCAGCGCCCGACTAGCCGGGGAGCAGTACTTC
CDR3: CASSARLAGEQYF
D: TRBD2
size: few
J: TRBJ2-7
V: TRBV9

DNA: TGCGCCAGCAGCCTGGACAGCCACGACCAAGAGACCCAGTACTTC
CDR3: CASSLDSHDQETQYF
D: NA
size: NA
J: TRBJ2-5
V: TRBV5-1

DNA: TGTGCCAGCAGTCCCCACGGGGGGGGCGGCAATCAGCCCCAGCATTTT
CDR3: CASSPHGGGGNQPQHF
D: NA
size: NA
J: TRBJ1-5
V: TRBV27

DNA: TGTGCCACCAGTGATTCTTCCAGACAGGGGATAAACTATGGCTACACCTTC
CDR3: CATSDSSRQGINYGYTF
D: TRBD1
size: NA
J: TRBJ1-2
V: TRBV24-1

DNA: TGTGCCAGCAGTTTTACGTTAGCGGGAGTAGGGCAGTTCTTC
CDR3: CASSFTLAGVGQFF
D: TRBD2
size: NA
J: TRBJ2-1
V: TRBV27

DNA: TGTGCCAGCACGGTAGGCGGGACCCAAGAGACCCAGTACTTC
CDR3: CASTVGGTQETQYF
D: NA
size: NA
J: TRBJ2-5
V: TRBV13

DNA: TGCAGCGTTGAAGAGTTGGCGGTGGGAGAGACCCAGTACTTC
CDR3: CSVEELAVGETQYF
D: NA
size: NA
J: TRBJ2-5
V: TRBV29-1

DNA: TGTGCCTGGAGTCCGACAGCGCTAGTACGAAACACCATATATTTT
CDR3: CAWSPTALVRNTIYF
D: NA
size: once
J: TRBJ1-3
V: TRBV30

DNA: TGCGCCAGCAGCGGGCGAAAAGCGGGAGGCCCCACAGATACGCAGTATTTT
CDR3: CASSGRKAGGPTDTQYF
D: TRBD2
size: NA
J: TRBJ2-3
V: TRBV4-1

DNA: TGTGCCAGCAGCCAAGAGGGGGGGGGAACTCACGAGCAGTACTTC
CDR3: CASSQEGGGTHEQYF
D: TRBD2
size: NA
J: TRBJ2-7
V: TRBV4-2

DNA: TGTGCCAGCAGCTTATCTAGCGGGAGCGGGTACAATGAGCAGTTCTTC
CDR3: CASSLSSGSGYNEQFF
D: TRBD2
size: NA
J: TRBJ2-1
V: TRBV11-3